Sequencing of this T cell receptor (beta chain) was carried out in a study of a mutant IDH1 vaccine in newly diagnosed glioma. Clones were read by immunoSEQ multiplex PCR, and TCRdb kept only the in-frame ones, dropping some. The table records over 95,000 clones, around 90% of them present only once. Turning to this clone: What it binds is not known.

Time point given: week 11, during vaccination. The investigators gave 300 ug of mutant IDH1 20-mer peptide in each vaccine dose, together with topical imiquimod. New WHO grade 3 or 4 IDH1-mutant, ATRX-lost astrocytomas were present in all donors. Between the trimmed V and J ends, which lost 0 bases and 5 bases, there was a span of 13 bases. Germline lookup yields CDR1 KGHSH and CDR2 LQKENI. This CDR3 has 15 residues. The sample was PBMCs, taken from a glioma patient whose treatment included an IDH1 peptide vaccine. The gene calls are TRBV18 and TRBJ2-5; D may be TRBD1 (5 bases). The clonotype originates from a woman aged 50 to 65 with glioma. This CDR3 reads CASSPPSWGRETQYF. In nucleotides, the CDR3 is TGTGCCAGCTCACCACCAAGCTGGGGCAGGGAGACCCAGTACTTC.